The table lists the clone carrying this T cell receptor beta chain with a few counts. Its antigen is undetermined. This sample stems from a study of response to subunit inactivated influenza vaccine. MiXCR, applied by TCRdb to the RT-PCR reads, yields one record per CDR3 protein. Of 450,000 to 550,000 distinct CDR3 sequences listed, about 25% were seen once; the top ten hold approximately 1.9%. General study points: Only a handful of new T cells, the authors suggested, are recruited with each seasonal influenza vaccination.

Trimming left V 2 bases short and J 5 bases short, with 10 bases between. This CDR3 contains 13 residues. Germline CDR1 reads SGDLS; CDR2 reads YYNGEE. The sequence was collected from a man aged 50-59 years who received an inactivated influenza vaccine. The rearrangement links TRBV9 to TRBJ2-5; D is possibly TRBD1 (6 bases). The sample consisted of CD4+ T cells sorted from PBMCs, taken 5 days after vaccination. CDR3 loop: CASSVRDTETQYF. The CDR3 DNA reads TGTGCCAGCAGCGTCCGGGACACGGAGACCCAGTACTTC.